This TCR beta chain appears in the sequencing data of a study of T-cell memory formation after mild COVID-19. The study's findings and limits: Clones that shrank (day 15 to 85) were balanced CD4/CD8, whereas later expanders leaned CD4+. Pre-infection memory already had some responding clones, implying cross-reactive memory joined.

The V and J ends lost 3 bases and 8 bases respectively, with 17 bases between them. The germline gives CDR1 LGHDT, CDR2 YNNKEL (reference sequence). This CDR3 contains 14 residues. Remarks on this clonotype: The antigen remains undetermined.

Barcoded TCR alpha and TCR beta cDNA libraries with UMIs came from 5'RACE using constant-segment primers. TCRdb used MiXCR to reprocess the 5' RACE reads, holding one entry per CDR3 protein. Seen here are 260,000 or so distinct CDR3 sequences, approximately 16% observed once, and the top ten hold more than 20%. This TCR derives from a man in his late teens or twenties who had mild COVID-19 (a few samples of this study predate the infection). Cell type and time point are not known. The chain has TRBV3-1 and TRBJ2-7, with a weak D call TRBD1 (6 bases). The sequencing sample was made of PBMCs or a T cell subset sorted from them (not recorded which). CDR3 loop: CASSHLQGPGQQYF. CDR3 DNA: TGTGCCAGCAGCCACTTACAGGGCCCAGGGCAGCAGTACTTC.